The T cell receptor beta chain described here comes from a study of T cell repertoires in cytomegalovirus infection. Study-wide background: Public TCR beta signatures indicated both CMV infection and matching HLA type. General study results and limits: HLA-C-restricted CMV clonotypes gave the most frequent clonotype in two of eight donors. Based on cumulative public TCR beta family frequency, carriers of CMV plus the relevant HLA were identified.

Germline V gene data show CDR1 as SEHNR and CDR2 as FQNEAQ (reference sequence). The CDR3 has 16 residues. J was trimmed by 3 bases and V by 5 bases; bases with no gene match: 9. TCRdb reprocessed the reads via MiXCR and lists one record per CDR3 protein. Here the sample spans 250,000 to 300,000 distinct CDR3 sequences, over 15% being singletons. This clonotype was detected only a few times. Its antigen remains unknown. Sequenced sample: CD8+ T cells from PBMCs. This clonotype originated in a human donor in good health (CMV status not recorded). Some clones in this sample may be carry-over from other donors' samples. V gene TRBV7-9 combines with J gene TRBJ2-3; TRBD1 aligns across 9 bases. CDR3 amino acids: CASSLRTGVGTDTQYF. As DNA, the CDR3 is TGTGCCAGCAGCCTACGGACAGGGGTGGGAACAGATACGCAGTATTTT.